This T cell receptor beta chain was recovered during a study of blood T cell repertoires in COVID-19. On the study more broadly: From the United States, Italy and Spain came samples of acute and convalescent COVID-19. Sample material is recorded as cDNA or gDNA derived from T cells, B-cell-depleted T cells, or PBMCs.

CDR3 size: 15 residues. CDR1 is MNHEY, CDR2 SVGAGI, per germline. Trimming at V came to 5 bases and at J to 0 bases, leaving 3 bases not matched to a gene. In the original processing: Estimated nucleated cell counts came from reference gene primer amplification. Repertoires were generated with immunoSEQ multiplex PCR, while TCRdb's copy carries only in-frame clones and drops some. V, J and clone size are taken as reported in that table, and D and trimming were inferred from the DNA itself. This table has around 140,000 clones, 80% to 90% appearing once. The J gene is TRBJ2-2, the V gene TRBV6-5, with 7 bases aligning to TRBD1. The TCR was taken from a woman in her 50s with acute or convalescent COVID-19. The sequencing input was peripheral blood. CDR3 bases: TGTGCCAGCAGTCTAGGACAGGCGAACACCGGGGAGCTGTTTTTT. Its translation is CASSLGQANTGELFF.